This TCR beta chain originates from a study of beta chain features in type 1 diabetes. Overall study context: Regarding age, gender and cell yields, patients proved similar to healthy donors.

Of note for this clone: Its antigen is unidentified.

The investigators reverse transcribed all of the isolated RNA, so they sequenced expressed TCRB transcripts. Measured with immunoSEQ multiplex PCR; TCRdb has only the in-frame clones, and not every one. The sample lists about 400,000 clones; roughly 12% were seen once. Study-wide findings and caveats: Moderate but significant shortening of TCRB CDR3s was recorded in all four CD4+ subsets from Type 1 diabetes patients. Insertions were fewer and deletions more numerous at VDJ junctions in type 1 diabetes patients. The naive, central memory and Treg TCRB repertoires of patients appeared to be more similar to one another than those of healthy donors. Sequencing of cDNA might inflate the share of cells that strongly express TCR.

This clonotype was sampled from a woman under 30 with type 1 diabetes. The source material was naive CD4+ T cells from blood.

In DNA, the CDR3 is TGCGCCAGCAGCCTACGACAGGGTGGAACCGGGGAGCTGTTTTTT. Translated: CASSLRQGGTGELFF. The chain recombines TRBV5-1 with TRBJ2-2; 7 nucleotides agree with TRBD1. Trimming removed 4 bases from V and 5 bases from J; junction bases left unmatched: 8. CDR1 and CDR2 (germline): SGHRS, YFSETQ. The CDR3 sequence is 15 residues long.